A selection of T cell receptor beta chains follows, all from one sample in a study of beta chain features in type 1 diabetes. Clones were sequenced by immunoSEQ multiplex PCR, and TCRdb holds only the in-frame ones, with some missing. The top ten hold just over 0.015% of the sample, which has 300,000 to 400,000 clones, approximately 9.9% seen once. The sequenced sample consisted of naive CD4+ T cells from blood. The receptors stem from a woman in her 30s in good health. CDR3s include the opening cysteine and the closing phenylalanine or tryptophan. D genes are given only for firm matches. Clone size is shown for a subset of rows, as once, few, many or a class of expanded clone.

CDR3 length: 13
D gene: NA
clone size: NA
J gene: TRBJ2-3
V gene: TRBV28
CDR3 DNA: TGTGCCAGCAGTTTAGGACATGCAAATACGCAGTATTTT
CDR3 protein: CASSLGHANTQYF

CDR3 length: 16
D gene: NA
clone size: few
J gene: TRBJ2-1
V gene: TRBV11-2
CDR3 DNA: TGTGCCAGCAGCTTAGTGGGGGGAGCCCAATACAATGAGCAGTTCTTC
CDR3 protein: CASSLVGGAQYNEQFF

CDR3 length: 15
D gene: NA
clone size: NA
J gene: TRBJ2-1
V gene: TRBV9
CDR3 DNA: TGTGCCAGCAGCGTAGGACTAGATAGCGGTAATGAGCAGTTCTTC
CDR3 protein: CASSVGLDSGNEQFF

CDR3 length: 14
D gene: TRBD1
clone size: few
J gene: TRBJ2-1
V gene: TRBV27
CDR3 DNA: TGTGCCAGCAGTTTCGGGACAGGGGGAACTGAGCAGTTCTTC
CDR3 protein: CASSFGTGGTEQFF

CDR3 length: 15
D gene: TRBD1
clone size: few
J gene: TRBJ2-5
V gene: TRBV29-1
CDR3 DNA: TGCAGCGTTGATACTACAGGGGGCGGGCTGGAGACCCAGTACTTC
CDR3 protein: CSVDTTGGGLETQYF

CDR3 length: 13
D gene: NA
clone size: NA
J gene: TRBJ2-1
V gene: TRBV30
CDR3 DNA: TGTGCCTTTACCTCGGAGGCCTACAATGAGCAGTTCTTC
CDR3 protein: CAFTSEAYNEQFF

CDR3 length: 14
D gene: TRBD1
clone size: NA
J gene: TRBJ1-1
V gene: TRBV9
CDR3 DNA: TGTGCCAGCAGCGTCGGACAGGGGACAGCTGAAGCTTTCTTT
CDR3 protein: CASSVGQGTAEAFF

CDR3 length: 13
D gene: NA
clone size: NA
J gene: TRBJ2-2
V gene: TRBV6-1
CDR3 DNA: TGTGCCAGCAGTGAACAGGGGCCCGGGGAGCTGTTTTTT
CDR3 protein: CASSEQGPGELFF

CDR3 length: 12
D gene: NA
clone size: NA
J gene: TRBJ2-7
V gene: TRBV7-2
CDR3 DNA: TGTGCCAGCAGCGTGGCCGGGTTTGAGCAGTACTTC
CDR3 protein: CASSVAGFEQYF

CDR3 length: 13
D gene: NA
clone size: NA
J gene: TRBJ1-1
V gene: TRBV10-3
CDR3 DNA: TGTGCCATCAGTGCGAGTCTAGAGGCTGAAGCTTTCTTT
CDR3 protein: CAISASLEAEAFF

CDR3 length: 15
D gene: NA
clone size: NA
J gene: TRBJ2-1
V gene: TRBV2
CDR3 DNA: TGTGCCAGCAGTGAAGGCGGGTCCTCCTACAATGAGCAGTTCTTC
CDR3 protein: CASSEGGSSYNEQFF

CDR3 length: 18
D gene: TRBD2
clone size: few
J gene: TRBJ2-1
V gene: TRBV19
CDR3 DNA: TGTGCCAGTAGTATAATTGCTAGCGGTTCTAGCTCCTACAATGAGCAGTTCTTC
CDR3 protein: CASSIIASGSSSYNEQFF

CDR3 length: 15
D gene: TRBD1
clone size: NA
J gene: TRBJ1-1
V gene: TRBV25-1
CDR3 DNA: TGTGCCAGCAGGCCCTCCGGGACAGGGCACACTGAAGCTTTCTTT
CDR3 protein: CASRPSGTGHTEAFF

CDR3 length: 14
D gene: NA
clone size: few
J gene: TRBJ2-1
V gene: TRBV4-2
CDR3 DNA: TGTGCCAGCAGCCAAGATGGGGGGAAGTATGAGCAGTTCTTC
CDR3 protein: CASSQDGGKYEQFF

CDR3 length: 13
D gene: NA
clone size: NA
J gene: TRBJ1-2
V gene: TRBV5-1
CDR3 DNA: TGCGCCAGCAGCTTAGGTCAGGACTATGGCTACACCTTC
CDR3 protein: CASSLGQDYGYTF

CDR3 length: 16
D gene: TRBD2
clone size: few
J gene: TRBJ2-1
V gene: TRBV5-4
CDR3 DNA: TGTGCCAGCAGCTTGCCGGGACTAGGCTCCTACAATGAGCAGTTCTTC
CDR3 protein: CASSLPGLGSYNEQFF

CDR3 length: 13
D gene: NA
clone size: NA
J gene: TRBJ2-7
V gene: TRBV27
CDR3 DNA: TGTGCCAGCAGGGGCTTAGCGGAGTACGAGCAGTACTTC
CDR3 protein: CASRGLAEYEQYF

CDR3 length: 12
D gene: NA
clone size: few
J gene: TRBJ2-1
V gene: TRBV9
CDR3 DNA: TGTGCCAGCAGCGTAGGACTAAAAGAGCAGTTCTTC
CDR3 protein: CASSVGLKEQFF

CDR3 length: 15
D gene: NA
clone size: NA
J gene: TRBJ1-2
V gene: TRBV11-2
CDR3 DNA: TGTGCCAGCAGCTTAGGGCAGGGTGCTAACTATGGCTACACCTTC
CDR3 protein: CASSLGQGANYGYTF

CDR3 length: 12
D gene: NA
clone size: few
J gene: TRBJ2-5
V gene: TRBV29-1
CDR3 DNA: TGCAGCGTTGAAGCTGGAGGGAGAGACCAGTACTTC
CDR3 protein: CSVEAGGRDQYF

CDR3 length: 13
D gene: NA
clone size: NA
J gene: TRBJ2-1
V gene: TRBV15
CDR3 DNA: TGTGCCACCAGCTGGACTAAAGGAGGTGAGCAGTTCTTC
CDR3 protein: CATSWTKGGEQFF

CDR3 length: 16
D gene: TRBD1
clone size: NA
J gene: TRBJ2-2
V gene: TRBV5-6
CDR3 DNA: TGTGCCAGCAGCTTGGGAGACAGGGGCCCGCCCGGGGAGCTGTTTTTT
CDR3 protein: CASSLGDRGPPGELFF

CDR3 length: 15
D gene: NA
clone size: few
J gene: TRBJ2-3
V gene: TRBV9
CDR3 DNA: TGTGCCAGCAGCCTATTCGGGGGTCAAACAGATACGCAGTATTTT
CDR3 protein: CASSLFGGQTDTQYF

CDR3 length: 20
D gene: TRBD2
clone size: NA
J gene: TRBJ2-6
V gene: TRBV7-3
CDR3 DNA: TGTGCCAGCAGCTCCCCCCCGGGACTAGCGGGAGCTGGGGGGGCCAACGTCCTGACTTTC
CDR3 protein: CASSSPPGLAGAGGANVLTF

CDR3 length: 15
D gene: TRBD2
clone size: few
J gene: TRBJ2-7
V gene: TRBV27
CDR3 DNA: TGTGCCAGCAGTTACTCTAGCGGTCCGACCTACGAGCAGTACTTC
CDR3 protein: CASSYSSGPTYEQYF

CDR3 length: 17
D gene: TRBD2
clone size: few
J gene: TRBJ2-2
V gene: TRBV18
CDR3 DNA: TGTGCCAGCTCACCGGCTAGCGGGAGGTCGGTCACCGGGGAGCTGTTTTTT
CDR3 protein: CASSPASGRSVTGELFF

CDR3 length: 15
D gene: TRBD1
clone size: NA
J gene: TRBJ2-2
V gene: TRBV28
CDR3 DNA: TGTGCCAGCAGTTCCGGGACAGGGGGCATCGGGGAGCTGTTTTTT
CDR3 protein: CASSSGTGGIGELFF

CDR3 length: 16
D gene: TRBD2
clone size: NA
J gene: TRBJ2-1
V gene: TRBV11-3
CDR3 DNA: TGTGCCAGCAGCTTAGAGGGTAGCGGGGGTAACAATGAGCAGTTCTTC
CDR3 protein: CASSLEGSGGNNEQFF

CDR3 length: 16
D gene: NA
clone size: few
J gene: TRBJ2-7
V gene: TRBV6-5
CDR3 DNA: TGTGCCAGCAGTTTGAGGGGACTTCCAGGTCGCTACGAGCAGTACTTC
CDR3 protein: CASSLRGLPGRYEQYF

CDR3 length: 17
D gene: TRBD1
clone size: NA
J gene: TRBJ1-2
V gene: TRBV15
CDR3 DNA: TGTGCCACCAGCAGAGTGGCCAGCCGGGACAGTGGCTATGGCTACACCTTC
CDR3 protein: CATSRVASRDSGYGYTF

CDR3 length: 14
D gene: TRBD1
clone size: NA
J gene: TRBJ1-2
V gene: TRBV28
CDR3 DNA: TGTGCCAGCAGTTTCTTACAGGGGTCTGGCGGCTACACCTTC
CDR3 protein: CASSFLQGSGGYTF

CDR3 length: 17
D gene: NA
clone size: NA
J gene: TRBJ1-2
V gene: TRBV28
CDR3 DNA: TGTGCCAGCACACAGGGTTCCGCGCCCCAAGCTAACTATGGCTACACCTTC
CDR3 protein: CASTQGSAPQANYGYTF

CDR3 length: 15
D gene: TRBD2
clone size: NA
J gene: TRBJ2-7
V gene: TRBV7-6
CDR3 DNA: TGTGCCAGCAGCTTAGGGGCGGGAGGACACTACGAGCAGTACTTC
CDR3 protein: CASSLGAGGHYEQYF

CDR3 length: 15
D gene: NA
clone size: few
J gene: TRBJ2-3
V gene: TRBV5-4
CDR3 DNA: TGTGCCAGCAGCTTAGGGGGGGCAGGCACAGATACGCAGTATTTT
CDR3 protein: CASSLGGAGTDTQYF

CDR3 length: 14
D gene: TRBD1
clone size: few
J gene: TRBJ2-2
V gene: TRBV30
CDR3 DNA: TGTGCTTACGCCCGGGACAGGGGCCCCGGGGAGCTGTTTTTT
CDR3 protein: CAYARDRGPGELFF

CDR3 length: 14
D gene: NA
clone size: few
J gene: TRBJ2-7
V gene: TRBV19
CDR3 DNA: TGTGCCAGTAGGTCTAGCGAAAGCTCCTACGAGCAGTACTTC
CDR3 protein: CASRSSESSYEQYF

CDR3 length: 13
D gene: NA
clone size: NA
J gene: TRBJ2-2
V gene: TRBV19
CDR3 DNA: TGTGCCAGTAGTACCACAGGGCCCGGGGAGCTGTTTTTT
CDR3 protein: CASSTTGPGELFF

CDR3 length: 11
D gene: NA
clone size: NA
J gene: TRBJ1-1
V gene: TRBV20-1
CDR3 DNA: TGCAGTGCTAGGAGACAGGTTGAAGCTTTCTTT
CDR3 protein: CSARRQVEAFF

CDR3 length: 14
D gene: TRBD1
clone size: few
J gene: TRBJ1-2
V gene: TRBV19
CDR3 DNA: TGTGCCAGTAGTGCAGGGACAGGCGGTCTGGGCTACACCTTC
CDR3 protein: CASSAGTGGLGYTF

CDR3 length: 18
D gene: NA
clone size: few
J gene: TRBJ2-3
V gene: TRBV7-9
CDR3 DNA: TGTGCCAGCAGCTTAGCGGTCCTGCGGGACCAGGGCACAGATACGCAGTATTTT
CDR3 protein: CASSLAVLRDQGTDTQYF

CDR3 length: 18
D gene: TRBD2
clone size: NA
J gene: TRBJ2-3
V gene: TRBV5-1
CDR3 DNA: TGCGCCAGCAGCTTGGGAAGCCTAGCGGGCCCCCTAAAAGATACGCAGTATTTT
CDR3 protein: CASSLGSLAGPLKDTQYF

CDR3 length: 16
D gene: TRBD2
clone size: NA
J gene: TRBJ2-3
V gene: TRBV7-3
CDR3 DNA: TGTGCCAGCAGCTTAGGAGCGGGAGGCGGGACAGATACGCAGTATTTT
CDR3 protein: CASSLGAGGGTDTQYF

CDR3 length: 14
D gene: NA
clone size: few
J gene: TRBJ2-7
V gene: TRBV25-1
CDR3 DNA: TGTGCCAGCAGTGAATTCGGACAGAAATACGAGCAGTACTTC
CDR3 protein: CASSEFGQKYEQYF

CDR3 length: 14
D gene: TRBD1
clone size: NA
J gene: TRBJ1-4
V gene: TRBV15
CDR3 DNA: TGTGCCACCAGCAGGGACAGGAATAATGAAAAACTGTTTTTT
CDR3 protein: CATSRDRNNEKLFF

CDR3 length: 16
D gene: TRBD1
clone size: NA
J gene: TRBJ1-5
V gene: TRBV6-6
CDR3 DNA: TGTGCCAGCAGACCCCCGGGACAGGGGATGAATCAGCCCCAGCATTTT
CDR3 protein: CASRPPGQGMNQPQHF